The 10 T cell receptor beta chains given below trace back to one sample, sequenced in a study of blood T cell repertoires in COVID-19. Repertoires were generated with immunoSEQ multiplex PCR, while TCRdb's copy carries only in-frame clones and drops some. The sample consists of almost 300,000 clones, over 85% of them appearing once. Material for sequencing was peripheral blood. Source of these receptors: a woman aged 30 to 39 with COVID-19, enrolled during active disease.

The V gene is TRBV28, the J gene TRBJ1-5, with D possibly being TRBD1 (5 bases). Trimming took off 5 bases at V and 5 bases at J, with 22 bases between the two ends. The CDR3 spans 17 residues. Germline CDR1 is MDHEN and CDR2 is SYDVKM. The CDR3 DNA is TGTGCCAGCAGTCCCCCTTGGACGGCACAGGTCTATCAGCCCCAGCATTTT. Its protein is CASSPPWTAQVYQPQHF.

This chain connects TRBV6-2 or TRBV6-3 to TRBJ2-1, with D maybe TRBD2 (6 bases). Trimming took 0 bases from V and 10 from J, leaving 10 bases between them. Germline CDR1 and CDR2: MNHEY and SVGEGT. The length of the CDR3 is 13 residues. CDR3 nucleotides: TGTGCCAGCAGTTACTCGCCGGAGGGAGAGCAGTTCTTC. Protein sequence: CASSYSPEGEQFF.

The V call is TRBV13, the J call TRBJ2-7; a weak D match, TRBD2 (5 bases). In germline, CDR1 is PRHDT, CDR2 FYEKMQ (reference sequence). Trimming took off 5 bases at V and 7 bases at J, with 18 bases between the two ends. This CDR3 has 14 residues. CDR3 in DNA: TGTGCCAGCAGCCCCCACGCCGACGGCGGGGAGCAGTACTTC. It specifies CASSPHADGGEQYF. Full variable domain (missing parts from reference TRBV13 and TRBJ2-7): AAGVIQSPRHLIKEKRETATLKCYPIPRHDTVYWYQQGPGQDPQFLISFYEKMQSDKGSIPDRFSAQQFSDYHSELNMSSLELGDSALYFCASSPHADGGEQYFGPGTRLTVT.

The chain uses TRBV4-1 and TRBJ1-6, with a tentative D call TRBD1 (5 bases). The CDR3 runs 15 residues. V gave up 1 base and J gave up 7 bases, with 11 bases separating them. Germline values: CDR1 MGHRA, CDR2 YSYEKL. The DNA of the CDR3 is TGCGCCAGCAGCCAAGTCGGGCAGGGAAATTCACCCCTCCACTTT. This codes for CASSQVGQGNSPLHF.

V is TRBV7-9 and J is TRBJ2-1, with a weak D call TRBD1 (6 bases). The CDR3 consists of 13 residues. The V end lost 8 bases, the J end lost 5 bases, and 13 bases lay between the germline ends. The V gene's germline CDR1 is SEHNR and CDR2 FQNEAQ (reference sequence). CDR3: CASGLYRDNEQFF. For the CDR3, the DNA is TGTGCCAGCGGTCTCTACAGGGACAATGAGCAGTTCTTC.

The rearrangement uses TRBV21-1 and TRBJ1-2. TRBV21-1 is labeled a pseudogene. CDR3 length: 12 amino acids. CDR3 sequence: CAAGPVNYGYTF. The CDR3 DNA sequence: TGTGCCGCGGGGCCAGTTAACTATGGCTACACCTTC.

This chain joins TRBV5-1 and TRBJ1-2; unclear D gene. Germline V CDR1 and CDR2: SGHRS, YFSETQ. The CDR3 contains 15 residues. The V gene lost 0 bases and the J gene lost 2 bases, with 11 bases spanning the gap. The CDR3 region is CASSLAPGSNYGYTF. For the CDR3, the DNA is TGCGCCAGCAGCTTGGCCCCGGGATCAAACTATGGCTACACCTTC.

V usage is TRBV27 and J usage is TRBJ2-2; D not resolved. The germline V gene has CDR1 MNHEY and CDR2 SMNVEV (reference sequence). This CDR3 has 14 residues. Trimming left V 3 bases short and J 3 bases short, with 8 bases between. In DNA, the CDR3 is TGTGCCAGCAGTTTGGTGCCAGACACCGGGGAGCTGTTTTTT. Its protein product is CASSLVPDTGELFF.

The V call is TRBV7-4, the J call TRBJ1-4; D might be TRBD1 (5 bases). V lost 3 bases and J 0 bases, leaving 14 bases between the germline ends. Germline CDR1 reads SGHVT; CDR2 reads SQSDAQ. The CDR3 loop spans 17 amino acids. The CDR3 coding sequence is TGTGCCAGCAGCTTTGTAGGAGGGGACCCAACTAATGAAAAACTGTTTTTT. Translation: CASSFVGGDPTNEKLFF.

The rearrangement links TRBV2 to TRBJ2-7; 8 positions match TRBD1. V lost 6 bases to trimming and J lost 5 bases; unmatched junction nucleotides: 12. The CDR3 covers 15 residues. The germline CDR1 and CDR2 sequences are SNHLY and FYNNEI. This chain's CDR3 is CASRGDRWSTDEQYF. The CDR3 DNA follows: TGTGCCAGCAGGGGGGACAGGTGGAGCACCGACGAGCAGTACTTC.